This T cell receptor beta chain was captured in a study of blood T cell repertoires in COVID-19 (dated by TCRdb to the early 2020s). A note on the overall study: Samples covering the acute and convalescent phases of COVID-19 were provided by collaborators in the United States, Italy and Spain. The prospective study material was composed of cDNA or gDNA derived from T cells, B-cell-depleted T cells, or PBMCs. Subjects who had been exposed to COVID-19, were actively infected with it, or had recovered from it provided the deeply sampled blood TCRbeta repertoires that made up the dataset. A freely available public database, intended as a resource for researchers studying the immune response to SARS-CoV-2, is where the repertoires were released. The samples were drawn from two sources: the first 160 participants of the ongoing ImmuneRACE study, and over 950 subjects contributed by 6 global collaborators. A de-identified subject ID, COVID-19 status, age in years and sex were almost always included in the sample metadata. Where available, HLA class I and class II types were taken from metadata supplied by the sample provider and were not determined by assay-based typing. Broader findings and caveats from the paper: The quantity of clinical and demographic metadata differed by source and by participant and was supplied without curation.

TCRbeta CDR3 regions were amplified from genomic DNA using the immunoSEQ Assay, a bias-controlled multiplex PCR. The paper's processing steps were these. The number of nucleated cells in each sample was estimated from the amplification of reference gene primers within the assay. Sequence reads were collapsed and filtered to measure the absolute abundance of every unique TCRbeta CDR3 rearrangement. For each sample, productive Simpson clonality was calculated by taking the square root of Simpson's diversity index across productive rearrangements. As stored in TCRdb, this immuneACCESS dataset retains in-frame rearrangements with V and J assigned. A fraction of the clones does not appear; measured against another copy, unresolved V genes explain less than half of the discrepancy, and the remainder lacks a known reason. The V and J calls and clone size come from that table; D and trimming were worked out from the DNA. Counted in this sample were a few hundred thousand clones; approximately 88% of them appeared once. The ten most abundant clones make up 8% to 9.5% of the sample.

In the prospective study, participants were about 18 to 90 years old, resided in 24 geographic areas of the United States, and were enrolled through a virtual design. In the prospective study, cohorts were assigned on the basis of participant-reported clinical history obtained from a screening survey and a study questionnaire. Recovered participants in ImmuneRACE Cohort 3 were defined by two consecutive negative NP/OP PCR tests, clearance by a healthcare professional, or resolution of symptoms. In the prospective study, mobile phlebotomists collected whole blood, serum and a nasopharyngeal or oropharyngeal swab from each participant. Prospective study participants could optionally give additional blood draws and questionnaires over an approximately two-month period. Prospective study blood samples were shipped either frozen or at room temperature before DNA extraction. The germline V gene gives CDR1 as MNHEY and CDR2 as SVGAGI. The cysteine opens and the phenylalanine closes a CDR3 of 14 amino acids. The DNA shown is the 42-base CDR3, in frame from base 1. V and J lose 1 base and 2 bases, and a span of 8 bases separates them.

A remark on this clone: Its antigen is unknown. It has no much larger one-base neighbor in the sample; base qualities were not kept.

The chain is assembled from TRBV6-5 and TRBJ1-2; the D gene cannot be named for sure. Sequences were obtained from PBMCs or T cells enriched from blood (not recorded which). The TCR was taken from a woman between 18 and 29 years old who had recovered from COVID-19. CDR3 region: CASSYFGENYGYTF. The sequenced DNA is TGTGCCAGCAGTTACTTCGGGGAAAACTATGGCTACACCTTC.